This record covers a single TCR beta chain. As yet, its antigen is unknown. Germline loops: CDR1 MNHEY, CDR2 SMNVEV (reference sequence). Trimming pared 1 base from V and 6 bases from J, leaving 9 bases between. The CDR3 is 14 amino acids. The source of the sample is a study of T cell repertoires in cytomegalovirus infection. For the study at large: Indications of both CMV infection and matching HLA type were provided by public TCR beta signatures.

General study points: HLA-C-restricted TCR beta clonotypes specific for CMV led the ex vivo response.

One entry per CDR3 protein results from TCRdb running MiXCR on the reads. The data contain about a million distinct CDR3 sequences, approximately 30% of them singletons. The TCR comes from a human donor in good health (CMV status not recorded). Some clones in this sample may be carry-over from other donors' samples. Sequencing was performed on cultured CD8+ T cells from PBMCs, taken from culture after CMV antigen stimulation. The chain combines TRBV27 with TRBJ2-2; D remains ambiguous. CDR3 nucleotide sequence: TGTGCCAGCAGTTTATGGCCCAACTCCGGGGAGCTGTTTTTT. Residues: CASSLWPNSGELFF.